The 17 T cell receptor beta chains below all came from one sample that was sequenced in a study of blood T cell repertoires in COVID-19. Here immunoSEQ multiplex PCR was the method, and the copy in TCRdb shows in-frame clones only, minus some. This repertoire shows roughly 56,000 clones, approximately 92% found once; its top ten account for 5.5% to 6.5%. Sequencing was performed on peripheral blood. These receptors all stem from a man aged 50-60 years with active COVID-19.

This clone was counted only a few times. The chain links TRBV2 to TRBJ2-7, with 7 bases matching TRBD1. The CDR3 extends over 15 amino acids. Unmatched junction bases numbered 7, after V lost 5 bases and J lost 0 bases. CDR1 SNHLY and CDR2 FYNNEI come from the germline V gene. The CDR3 protein is CASSTEAGGSYEQYF. CDR3 coding DNA: TGTGCCAGCAGTACAGAAGCAGGGGGCTCCTACGAGCAGTACTTC.

The chain joins TRBV5-1 to TRBJ2-3; the match to TRBD2 covers 7 bases. The CDR3 is 15 residues long. Germline trimming cut 4 bases from V and 4 bases from J; bases unmatched to any gene: 9. Looked up from germline, CDR1 is SGHRS and CDR2 is YFSETQ. The CDR3 sequence: CASSPAGVTSDTQYF. The CDR3 bases are TGCGCCAGCAGCCCGGCGGGGGTCACGTCAGATACGCAGTATTTT.

About this clone itself: The sample has other DNA sequences that encode this CDR3 too. The chain uses TRBV3-1 (or the pseudogene TRBV3-2) and TRBJ1-2; a possible D gene is TRBD1 (6 bases). CDR1 is LGHDT and CDR2 is YNNKEL in the germline V gene (reference sequence). The CDR3 is 15 residues long. Trimming removed 0 bases from V and 8 bases from J, with 16 bases in between. The CDR3 sequence is CASSQERGGLGGYTF. CDR3 DNA sequence: TGTGCCAGCAGCCAAGAACGGGGGGGCCTAGGGGGCTACACCTTC.

The chain recombines TRBV27 with TRBJ2-1, with 15 bases fitting TRBD2. Trimming removed 5 bases from V and 3 bases from J; junction bases left unmatched: 14. Germline V gene lookup returns CDR1 MNHEY and CDR2 SMNVEV (reference sequence). The CDR3 is 20 residues long. The CDR3 sequence: CASSPTTPGLAGGHYNEQFF. CDR3 sequence (DNA): TGTGCCAGCAGTCCGACAACACCGGGACTAGCGGGGGGCCACTACAATGAGCAGTTCTTC.

This sequence joins TRBV7-2 and TRBJ2-2; 11 nucleotides match TRBD2. This CDR3 has 17 amino acids. V was clipped by 1 base and J by 5 bases; unmatched bases: 6. The germline gives CDR1 SGHTA, CDR2 FQGNSA. The CDR3 region has the DNA TGTGCCAGCAGCTTAGGTTTAGCGGGAGGGGTTACCGGGGAGCTGTTTTTT. This sequence encodes CASSLGLAGGVTGELFF. Full variable domain (outside the CDR3, taken from reference TRBV7-2 and TRBJ2-2): GAGVSQSPSNKVTEKGKDVELRCDPISGHTALYWYRQSLGQGLEFLIYFQGNSAPDKSGLPSDRFSAERTGGSVSTLTIQRTQQEDSAVYLCASSLGLAGGVTGELFFGEGSRLTVL.

The chain employs TRBV12-3 or TRBV12-4 and TRBJ1-1; 9 nucleotides agree with TRBD1. Germline trimming cut 7 bases from V and 14 bases from J; bases unmatched to any gene: 8. The CDR3 is made up of 11 amino acids. This chain's CDR3 is CASNPGQGTFF. CDR3 bases: TGTGCCAGCAACCCGGGACAGGGTACGTTCTTT.

The CDR3 reads CASSPNSYEQYF. For the CDR3, the DNA is TGCGCCAGCAGCCCCAACTCCTACGAGCAGTACTTC. This sequence joins TRBV5-1 and TRBJ2-7, with D unclear. Trimming removed 4 bases from V and 0 bases from J, with 5 bases in between. Per the germline V gene, CDR1 is SGHRS and CDR2 is YFSETQ. The CDR3 has 12 residues. Drawing the rest from reference TRBV5-1 and TRBJ2-7, the complete variable domain is KAGVTQTPRYLIKTRGQQVTLSCSPISGHRSVSWYQQTPGQGLQFLFEYFSETQRNKGNFPGRFSGRQFSNSRSEMNVSTLELGDSALYLCASSPNSYEQYFGPGTRLTVT.

This clone was recorded only once. The V call is TRBV19, the J call TRBJ1-5; D perhaps matches TRBD1 (6 bases). CDR3 length: 15 residues. The V and J ends lost 4 bases and 0 bases respectively, with 10 bases between them. Germline V gene sequence: CDR1 LNHDA, CDR2 SQIVND (reference sequence). The CDR3 coding sequence is TGTGCCAGTAGTAGCAGGGGCGGTAGCAATCAGCCCCAGCATTTT. Protein sequence: CASSSRGGSNQPQHF.

The genes are TRBV5-1 and TRBJ2-7, with D tentatively TRBD1 (6 bases). Per germline, CDR1 SGHRS and CDR2 YFSETQ. Trimming cost V 3 bases and J 1 base, with 11 bases left between them. The CDR3 spans 14 residues. The DNA of the CDR3 is TGCGCCAGCAGCTCCCAGGGGACATCCTACGAGCAGTACTTC. Translated: CASSSQGTSYEQYF.

The rearrangement links TRBV19 to TRBJ1-5; 9 bases match TRBD1. Germline lookup yields CDR1 LNHDA and CDR2 SQIVND (reference sequence). CDR3 length equals 14 residues. The ends lost 9 bases at V and 2 bases at J; junction bases unmatched: 5. The CDR3 protein is CASRTGDRNQPQHF. In DNA, the CDR3 is TGTGCCAGCAGGACAGGGGATCGCAATCAGCCCCAGCATTTT.

V is TRBV7-2 and J is TRBJ2-3; D unresolved. CDR1 SGHTA and CDR2 FQGNSA come from the germline V gene. V was shortened by 0 bases and J by 7 bases, with 11 bases between the two germline ends. The CDR3 sequence is 14 residues long. Written as DNA, the CDR3 is TGTGCCAGCAGCTTAGCGCTCCCGGTGTATACGCAGTATTTT. This gives the protein CASSLALPVYTQYF. Full variable domain (rest looked up from reference TRBV7-2 and TRBJ2-3): GAGVSQSPSNKVTEKGKDVELRCDPISGHTALYWYRQSLGQGLEFLIYFQGNSAPDKSGLPSDRFSAERTGGSVSTLTIQRTQQEDSAVYLCASSLALPVYTQYFGPGTRLTVL.

This clone was detected only once. V gene TRBV4-3 combines with J gene TRBJ2-3, with 10 bases aligning to TRBD2. CDR3 length equals 16 residues. The V gene's germline CDR1 is LGHNA and CDR2 YSLEER. V was pared by 3 bases and J by 7 bases, with 10 bases of the junction left unmatched. CDR3 amino acids: CASSQGAGTSAYTQYF. In DNA, the CDR3 is TGCGCCAGCAGCCAGGGAGCCGGGACTAGCGCTTATACGCAGTATTTT.

This chain connects TRBV7-7 to TRBJ2-2, with TRBD2 identical over 10 bases. Per germline, CDR1 SSHAT and CDR2 FNYEAQ (reference sequence). There are 15 residues in the CDR3. Trimming at V came to 4 bases and at J to 4 bases, leaving 3 bases not matched to a gene. The CDR3 DNA reads TGTGCCAGCAGCTCAGCGGGAGGGTCCACCGGGGAGCTGTTTTTT. This sequence encodes CASSSAGGSTGELFF.

This sequence joins TRBV7-9 and TRBJ2-1, with unresolved D. V was clipped by 4 bases and J by 3 bases, with 19 bases between them. The CDR3 sequence is 17 residues long. The germline V gene encodes CDR1 SEHNR and CDR2 FQNEAQ (reference sequence). The CDR3 spells CASSSPPFDAGYNEQFF. CDR3 coding DNA: TGTGCCAGCAGCTCTCCGCCGTTTGATGCCGGCTACAATGAGCAGTTCTTC.

This rearrangement joins TRBV18 to TRBJ1-4, with 9 bases matching TRBD1. CDR1 and CDR2 from the germline V gene are KGHSH and LQKENI. The J segment lost 8 bases and the V segment lost 3 bases, leaving 4 bases of the junction unmatched. The CDR3 covers 14 residues. CDR3 DNA sequence: TGTGCCAGCTCACCCCGGGACAGGGCGGAAAAACTGTTTTTT. It yields the protein CASSPRDRAEKLFF.

The sample holds one count of this clone. This rearrangement joins TRBV7-8 to TRBJ2-1; D perhaps matches TRBD1 (6 bases). Trimming pared 4 bases from V and 3 bases from J, leaving 13 bases between. The CDR3 runs 15 residues. Germline V lookup: CDR1 SGHVS, CDR2 FQNEAQ. The CDR3 DNA reads as TGTGCCAGCAGCTCCTTTGTAGGGGGCTACAATGAGCAGTTCTTC. Residues: CASSSFVGGYNEQFF. Complete variable domain (other parts from reference TRBV7-8 and TRBJ2-1): GAGVSQSPRYKVAKRGQDVALRCDPISGHVSLFWYQQALGQGPEFLTYFQNEAQLDKSGLPSDRFFAERPEGSVSTLKIQRTQQEDSAVYLCASSSFVGGYNEQFFGPGTRLTVL.

The chain employs TRBV30 and TRBJ2-4; perhaps TRBD2 as D (6 bases). This CDR3 region has 11 residues. Germline assignment: CDR1 GTSNPN and CDR2 SVGIG (reference sequence). The V end was cut by 1 base, the J end by 14 bases, with 12 bases between. The CDR3 sequence is CAWSGSSEEYF. The DNA of the CDR3 is TGTGCCTGGAGTGGGTCTAGCGAAGAGTACTTC.